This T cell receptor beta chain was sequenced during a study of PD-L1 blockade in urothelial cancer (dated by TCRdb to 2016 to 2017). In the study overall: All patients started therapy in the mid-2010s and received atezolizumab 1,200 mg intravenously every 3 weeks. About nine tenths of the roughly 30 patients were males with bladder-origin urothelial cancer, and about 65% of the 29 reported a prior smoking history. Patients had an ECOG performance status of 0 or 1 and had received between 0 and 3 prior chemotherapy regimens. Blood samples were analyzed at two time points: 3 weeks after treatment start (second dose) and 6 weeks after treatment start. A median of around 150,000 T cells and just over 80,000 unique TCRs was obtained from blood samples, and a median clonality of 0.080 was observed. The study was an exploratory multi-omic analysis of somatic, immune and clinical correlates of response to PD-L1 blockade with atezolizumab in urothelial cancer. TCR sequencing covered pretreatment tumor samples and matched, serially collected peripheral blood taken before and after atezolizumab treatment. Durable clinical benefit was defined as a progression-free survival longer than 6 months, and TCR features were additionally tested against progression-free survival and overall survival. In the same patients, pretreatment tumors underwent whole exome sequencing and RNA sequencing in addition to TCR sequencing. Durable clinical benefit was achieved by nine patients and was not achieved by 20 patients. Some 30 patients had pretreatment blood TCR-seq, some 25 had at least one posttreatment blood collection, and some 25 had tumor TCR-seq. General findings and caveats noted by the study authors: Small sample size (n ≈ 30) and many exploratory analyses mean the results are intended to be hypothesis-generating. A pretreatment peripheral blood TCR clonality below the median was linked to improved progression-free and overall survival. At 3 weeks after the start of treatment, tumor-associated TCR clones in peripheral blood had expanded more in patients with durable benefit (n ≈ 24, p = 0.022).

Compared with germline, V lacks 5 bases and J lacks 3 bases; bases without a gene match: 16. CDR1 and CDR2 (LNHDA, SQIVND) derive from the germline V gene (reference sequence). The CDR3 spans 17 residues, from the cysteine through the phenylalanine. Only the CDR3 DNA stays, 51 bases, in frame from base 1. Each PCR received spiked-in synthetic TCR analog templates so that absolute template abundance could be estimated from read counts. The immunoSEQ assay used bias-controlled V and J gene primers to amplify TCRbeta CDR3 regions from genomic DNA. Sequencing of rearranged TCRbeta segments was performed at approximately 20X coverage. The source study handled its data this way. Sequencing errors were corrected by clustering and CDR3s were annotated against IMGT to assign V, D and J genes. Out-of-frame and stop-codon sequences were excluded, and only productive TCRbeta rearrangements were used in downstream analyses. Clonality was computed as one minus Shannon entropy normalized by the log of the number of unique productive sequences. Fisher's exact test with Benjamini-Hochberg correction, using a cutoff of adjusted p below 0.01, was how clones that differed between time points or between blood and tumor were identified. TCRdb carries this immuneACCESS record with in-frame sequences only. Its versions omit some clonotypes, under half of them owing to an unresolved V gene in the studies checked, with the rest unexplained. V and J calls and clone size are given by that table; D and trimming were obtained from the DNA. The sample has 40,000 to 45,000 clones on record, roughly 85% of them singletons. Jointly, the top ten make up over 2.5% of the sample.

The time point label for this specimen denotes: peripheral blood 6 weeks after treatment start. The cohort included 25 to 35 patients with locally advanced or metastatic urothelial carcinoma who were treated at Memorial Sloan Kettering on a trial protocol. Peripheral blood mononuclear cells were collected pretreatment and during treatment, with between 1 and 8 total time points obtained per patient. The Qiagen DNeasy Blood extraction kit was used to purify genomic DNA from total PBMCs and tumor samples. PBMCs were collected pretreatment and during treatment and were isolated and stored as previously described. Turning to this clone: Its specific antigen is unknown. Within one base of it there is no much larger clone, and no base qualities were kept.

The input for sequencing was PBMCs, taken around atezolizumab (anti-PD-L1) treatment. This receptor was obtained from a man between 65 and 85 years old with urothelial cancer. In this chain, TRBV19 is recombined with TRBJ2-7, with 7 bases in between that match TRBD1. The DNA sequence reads TGTGCCAGTAGTCCCTTGGGGAGACCGGGACAGAACTACGAGCAGTACTTC. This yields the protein CASSPLGRPGQNYEQYF. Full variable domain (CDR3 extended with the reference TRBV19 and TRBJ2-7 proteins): DGGITQSPKYLFRKEGQNVTLSCEQNLNHDAMYWYRQDPGQGLRLIYYSQIVNDFQKGDIAEGYSVSREKKESFPLTVTSAQKNPTAFYLCASSPLGRPGQNYEQYFGPGTRLTVT.